This T cell receptor (beta chain) was sequenced for a study of blood T cell repertoires in COVID-19. The wider study: The origin of the acute and convalescent COVID-19 samples was the United States, Italy and Spain. From T cells, B-cell-depleted T cells, or PBMCs came the material, which was cDNA or gDNA.

In germline, CDR1 is LGHNA, CDR2 YSLEER. The V end was cut by 0 bases, the J end by 7 bases, with 15 bases between. The CDR3 consists of 16 residues. Authors' methods: Amplifying reference gene primers gave estimates of nucleated cell counts. The method was immunoSEQ multiplex PCR; TCRdb's version includes in-frame clones alone and lacks a portion of them. V, J and clone size derive from that table, while D and trimming were established from the DNA sequence. The sample holds 20,000 to 25,000 clones, around nine tenths seen once. The chain has TRBV4-3 and TRBJ2-2; D is perhaps TRBD2 (6 bases). The sequenced material came from peripheral blood. This clonotype originated in a human donor in a cohort sampled during active COVID-19. The CDR3 region is CASSQDRSGYLGELFF. CDR3 nucleotides: TGCGCCAGCAGCCAAGATCGCAGCGGGTACCTCGGGGAGCTGTTTTTT.